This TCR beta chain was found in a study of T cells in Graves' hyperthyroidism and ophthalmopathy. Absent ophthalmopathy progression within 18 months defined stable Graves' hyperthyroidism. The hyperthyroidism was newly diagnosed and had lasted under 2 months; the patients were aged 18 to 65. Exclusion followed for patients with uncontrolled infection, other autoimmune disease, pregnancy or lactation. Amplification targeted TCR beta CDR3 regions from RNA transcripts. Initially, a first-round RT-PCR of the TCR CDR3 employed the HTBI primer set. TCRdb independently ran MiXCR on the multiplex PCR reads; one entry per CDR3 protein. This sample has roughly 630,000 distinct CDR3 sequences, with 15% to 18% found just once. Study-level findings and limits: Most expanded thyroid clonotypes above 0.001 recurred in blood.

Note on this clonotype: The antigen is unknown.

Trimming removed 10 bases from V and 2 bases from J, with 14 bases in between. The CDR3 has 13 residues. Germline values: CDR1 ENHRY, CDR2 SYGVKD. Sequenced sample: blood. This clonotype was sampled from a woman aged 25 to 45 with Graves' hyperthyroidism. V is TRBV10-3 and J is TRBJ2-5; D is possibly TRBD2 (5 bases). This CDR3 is CASKQLGQETQYF. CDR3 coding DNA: TGTGCCAGCAAGCAACTAGGACAAGAGACCCAGTACTTC.